The source of this T cell receptor beta chain is a study of T-cell memory formation after mild COVID-19. In the study overall: Largely donor-specific TCR clusters were found. Study conclusions and caveats: Clonal second-wave expansions that peaked on day 37 had unconfirmed SARS-CoV-2 specificity.

MiXCR was run by TCRdb on the 5' RACE reads, yielding one entry per CDR3 protein. The table includes around 140,000 distinct CDR3 sequences, roughly 24% detected once. This clonotype was picked up a small number of times. The antigen is unknown. This clonotype was sampled from an adult woman who had mild COVID-19 (a few samples of this study predate the infection). Cell type and time point are not known. The sample taken for sequencing was PBMCs or a T cell subset sorted from them (not recorded which).

The CDR3 region is CSARDLRQAGNQPQHF. CDR3 DNA: TGCAGTGCTAGAGATTTGAGACAGGCCGGCAATCAGCCCCAGCATTTT. V is TRBV20-1 and J is TRBJ1-5; D is possibly TRBD1 (6 bases). Germline V gene data show CDR1 as DFQATT and CDR2 as SNEGSKA (reference sequence). V was shortened by 0 bases and J by 2 bases, with 14 bases between the two germline ends. The CDR3 extends over 16 amino acids.